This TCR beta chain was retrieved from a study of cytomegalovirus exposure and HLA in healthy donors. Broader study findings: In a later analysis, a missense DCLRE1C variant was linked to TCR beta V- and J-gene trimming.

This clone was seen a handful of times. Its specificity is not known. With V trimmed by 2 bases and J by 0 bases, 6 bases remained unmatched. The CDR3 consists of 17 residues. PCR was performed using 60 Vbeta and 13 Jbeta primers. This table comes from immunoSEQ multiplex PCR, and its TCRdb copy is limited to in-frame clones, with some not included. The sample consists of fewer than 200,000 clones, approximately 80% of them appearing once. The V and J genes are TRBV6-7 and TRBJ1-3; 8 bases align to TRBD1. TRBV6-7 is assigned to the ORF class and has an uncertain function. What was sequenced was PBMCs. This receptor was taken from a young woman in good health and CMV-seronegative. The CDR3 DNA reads TGTGCCAGCAGTTACACGGGACAGGTCGCCTCTGGAAACACCATATATTTT. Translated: CASSYTGQVASGNTIYF.